One and the same sample provided the 22 T cell receptor beta chains below, sequenced in a study of blood T cell repertoires in COVID-19. Clones were read by immunoSEQ multiplex PCR, and TCRdb kept only the in-frame ones, dropping some. This sample yields 250,000 to 350,000 clones, of which about 85% are seen a single time; more than 2% belongs to the top ten. The sample was peripheral blood. These receptors originate from a man between 18 and 29 years old with active or convalescent COVID-19.

The CDR3 nucleotides are TGCGCCAGCAGCTTGGTCCTAGCGGGTTACAATGAGCAGTTCTTC. Residues: CASSLVLAGYNEQFF. This sequence joins TRBV5-1 and TRBJ2-1; 8 nucleotides align to TRBD2. Germline assignment: CDR1 SGHRS and CDR2 YFSETQ. The CDR3 consists of 15 residues. V was pared by 0 bases and J by 4 bases, with 3 bases of the junction left unmatched.

V is TRBV27 and J is TRBJ2-7; 13 bases are a match to TRBD2. Germline V gene lookup returns CDR1 MNHEY and CDR2 SMNVEV (reference sequence). V trimming: 6 bases; J trimming: 4 bases; junction bases outside the gene matches: 0. The CDR3 extends over 13 amino acids. The CDR3 sequence is CASRTSGRYEQYF. The CDR3 DNA reads TGTGCCAGCAGGACTAGCGGGAGGTACGAGCAGTACTTC.

The gene calls are TRBV11-2 and TRBJ2-6; D is ambiguous. Germline V gene sequence: CDR1 SGHAT, CDR2 FQNNGV. V lost 6 bases and J lost 0, with 15 bases in between. CDR3 length: 17 amino acids. CDR3 nucleotide sequence: TGTGCCAGCAGGGCAATCCGACTGTCCTCTGGGGCCAACGTCCTGACTTTC. It is translated as CASRAIRLSSGANVLTF.

This clone was detected once. The chain couples TRBV27 to TRBJ2-7; weak D call: TRBD1 (5 bases). Germline CDR1 MNHEY, CDR2 SMNVEV (reference sequence). This CDR3 region has 14 residues. The germline V and J ends were trimmed by 6 bases and 2 bases, with 14 bases remaining between them. CDR3 bases: TGTGCCAGCAGGGAGACAGTACTAACCTACGAGCAGTACTTC. It is translated as CASRETVLTYEQYF.

V usage is TRBV4-1 and J usage is TRBJ2-7; 11 bases map to TRBD1. In germline, CDR1 is MGHRA, CDR2 YSYEKL. The CDR3 is 15 residues long. With 4 bases clipped from V and 6 bases from J, the junction kept 8 bases outside the gene matches. For the CDR3, the DNA is TGCGCCAGCAGCCTTCCCCGGACAGGGGGCGCCGAGCAGTACTTC. It specifies CASSLPRTGGAEQYF.

Remarks on this clone: The sample holds other DNA sequences that translate to the same CDR3. V is TRBV5-1 and J is TRBJ1-1; 7 nucleotides match TRBD1. V lost 0 bases, J lost 0 bases, and 2 bases stayed unmatched. CDR1 SGHRS and CDR2 YFSETQ come from the germline V gene. CDR3 size: 15 residues. CDR3 protein: CASSLDRGLNTEAFF. DNA of the CDR3: TGCGCCAGCAGCTTGGACAGGGGATTGAACACTGAAGCTTTCTTT.

The chain employs TRBV10-2 and TRBJ1-3; D is possibly TRBD1 (5 bases). The CDR3 runs 16 residues. Germline V gene lookup returns CDR1 WSHSY and CDR2 SAAADI. V was pared by 3 bases and J by 2 bases, with 14 bases between. The CDR3 region has the DNA TGCGCCAGCAGTGAACCGACAGCCAATGCTGGAAACACCATATATTTT. This gives the protein CASSEPTANAGNTIYF.

The rearrangement uses TRBV15 and TRBJ2-7, with 8 bases identical to TRBD2. Unmatched junction bases numbered 4, after V lost 1 base and J lost 2 bases. Germline V gene sequence: CDR1 LNHNV, CDR2 YYDKDF (reference sequence). The CDR3 sequence is 15 residues long. The CDR3 DNA follows: TGTGCCACCAGCAGAGTACGGGAGGGAACCTACGAGCAGTACTTC. It codes for CATSRVREGTYEQYF.

This rearrangement joins TRBV4-1 to TRBJ2-1; TRBD1 is a possible D gene (5 bases). This CDR3 is built from 15 residues. The germline V gene encodes CDR1 MGHRA and CDR2 YSYEKL. Trimming shortened V by 2 bases and J by 2 bases, and 10 bases separated the two germline ends. The CDR3 loop reads CASSQFRVTYNEQFF. In DNA, the CDR3 is TGCGCCAGCAGCCAATTCAGGGTAACCTACAATGAGCAGTTCTTC.

The chain joins TRBV6-6 to TRBJ1-1, with TRBD1 matching over 8 bases. Unmatched junction bases numbered 8, after V lost 5 bases and J lost 3 bases. Germline V gene lookup returns CDR1 MNHNY and CDR2 SVGAGI (reference sequence). The CDR3 runs 15 residues. The CDR3 region has the DNA TGTGCCAGCAGTACCGGACAGGGTTGGGACACTGAAGCTTTCTTT. It is translated as CASSTGQGWDTEAFF.

The rearrangement uses TRBV27 and TRBJ1-1; D remains ambiguous. This CDR3 region has 15 residues. Germline V gives CDR1 MNHEY, CDR2 SMNVEV (reference sequence). The V end was cut by 3 bases, the J end by 3 bases, with 14 bases between. The CDR3 loop reads CASSFEGKADTEAFF. The CDR3 nucleotides read TGTGCCAGCAGTTTTGAGGGAAAGGCCGACACTGAAGCTTTCTTT.

This chain joins TRBV11-2 and TRBJ2-3, with 7 bases lining up with TRBD2. V trimming: 5 bases; J trimming: 1 base; junction bases outside the gene matches: 9. CDR1 is SGHAT, CDR2 FQNNGV, per germline. There are 16 residues in the CDR3. In DNA form, the CDR3 reads TGTGCCAGCAGCCTTAGTTTCGCGGGGGGCACAGATACGCAGTATTTT. Protein sequence: CASSLSFAGGTDTQYF.

The chain links TRBV29-1 to TRBJ2-1; TRBD2 is a possible D gene (7 bases). Germline values: CDR1 SQVTM, CDR2 ANQGSEA. The CDR3 totals 15 residues. The germline V and J ends were trimmed by 1 base and 8 bases, with 18 bases remaining between them. In DNA form, the CDR3 reads TGCAGCGTTGAAGTACCCCCGGGGGGCTCGTATGAGCAGTTCTTC. Protein sequence: CSVEVPPGGSYEQFF.

The chain couples TRBV11-2 to TRBJ2-5; D unresolved. The CDR3 is 14 residues long. V was shortened by 0 bases and J by 4 bases, with 9 bases between the two germline ends. Germline V gene lookup returns CDR1 SGHAT and CDR2 FQNNGV. The CDR3: CASSLDRGGETQYF. The CDR3 nucleotides are TGTGCCAGCAGCTTAGATCGAGGCGGAGAGACCCAGTACTTC. Variable domain in full (rest from reference TRBV11-2 and TRBJ2-5): EAGVAQSPRYKIIEKRQSVAFWCNPISGHATLYWYQQILGQGPKLLIQFQNNGVVDDSQLPKDRFSAERLKGVDSTLKIQPAKLEDSAVYLCASSLDRGGETQYFGPGTRLLVL.

The chain carries TRBV2 and TRBJ1-6; D remains unclear. This CDR3 region has 12 residues. The germline V gene has CDR1 SNHLY and CDR2 FYNNEI. The V gene lost 7 bases and the J gene lost 6 bases, with 7 bases spanning the gap. CDR3 amino acids: CASTQFNSPLHF. CDR3 sequence (DNA): TGTGCCAGCACACAGTTTAATTCACCCCTCCACTTT.

The chain has TRBV6-2 or TRBV6-3 and TRBJ1-2, with 9 bases identical to TRBD1. The CDR3 is 18 amino acids. Germline trimming cut 0 bases from V and 7 bases from J; bases unmatched to any gene: 15. The germline V gene has CDR1 MNHEY and CDR2 SVGEGT. Here the CDR3 DNA reads TGTGCCAGCAGTTACTCGATTAGTCGGGACAGGGCAATCTCTGGCTACACCTTC. This translates into CASSYSISRDRAISGYTF.

CDR3 bases: TGCGCCAGCAGCCAAGATCACAGGAGTAGCACAGATACGCAGTATTTT. Protein sequence: CASSQDHRSSTDTQYF. The chain is built from TRBV4-1 and TRBJ2-3, with D perhaps TRBD1 (5 bases). CDR1 is MGHRA and CDR2 is YSYEKL in the germline V gene. The CDR3 loop spans 16 amino acids. V was cut by 0 bases and J by 0 bases, with 10 bases left in between.

A remark on this clone: The junction departs from germline at one end; a sequencing error may be responsible. The chain uses TRBV15 and TRBJ2-1, with 8 bases lining up with TRBD2. Germline lookup yields CDR1 LNHNV and CDR2 YYDKDF (reference sequence). CDR3 length: 15 amino acids. The CDR3 is CATRRAGVSYNEQFF. Here the CDR3 DNA reads TGTGCCACCAGGAGAGCGGGAGTGTCCTACAATGAGCAGTTCTTC. Variable domain in full (rest from reference TRBV15 and TRBJ2-1): DAMVIQNPRYQVTQFGKPVTLSCSQTLNHNVMYWYQQKSSQAPKLLFHYYDKDFNNEADTPDNFQSRRPNTSFCFLDIRSPGLGDTAMYLCATRRAGVSYNEQFFGPGTRLTVL.

This clone was picked up one time. This sequence joins TRBV5-1 and TRBJ2-3; TRBD1 matches at 7 bases. The CDR3 consists of 14 residues. Germline V gene data show CDR1 as SGHRS and CDR2 as YFSETQ. The J segment lost 3 bases and the V segment lost 4 bases, leaving 5 bases of the junction unmatched. The CDR3 loop reads CASSTDRETDTQYF. CDR3 nucleotide sequence: TGCGCCAGCAGCACCGACAGGGAAACAGATACGCAGTATTTT.

This chain uses TRBV19 with TRBJ1-1; 9 bases are a match to TRBD1. V dropped 5 bases and J dropped 5; count of bases not matched to a gene: 3. The CDR3 length is 13 residues. Germline values: CDR1 LNHDA, CDR2 SQIVND (reference sequence). The CDR3 is CASSPQGATEAFF. Written as DNA, the CDR3 is TGTGCCAGTAGTCCACAGGGGGCAACTGAAGCTTTCTTT.

The CDR3 loop is CASTRGLAGGAGELFF. The CDR3, as DNA: TGTGCCAGCACCCGGGGACTAGCGGGGGGCGCCGGGGAGCTGTTTTTT. The chain combines TRBV7-2 with TRBJ2-2, with TRBD2 matching over 15 bases. This CDR3 region has 16 residues. CDR1 and CDR2 (germline): SGHTA, FQGNSA. The ends lost 7 bases at V and 6 bases at J; junction bases unmatched: 6.

The chain links TRBV6-6 to TRBJ1-3; TRBD1 matches at 7 bases. V was pared by 6 bases and J by 1 base, with 6 bases of the junction left unmatched. CDR1 MNHNY and CDR2 SVGAGI come from the germline V gene (reference sequence). The CDR3 totals 15 residues. The CDR3 bases are TGTGCCAGCAGCCCGGACAGGAGATCTGGAAACACCATATATTTT. It codes for CASSPDRRSGNTIYF.